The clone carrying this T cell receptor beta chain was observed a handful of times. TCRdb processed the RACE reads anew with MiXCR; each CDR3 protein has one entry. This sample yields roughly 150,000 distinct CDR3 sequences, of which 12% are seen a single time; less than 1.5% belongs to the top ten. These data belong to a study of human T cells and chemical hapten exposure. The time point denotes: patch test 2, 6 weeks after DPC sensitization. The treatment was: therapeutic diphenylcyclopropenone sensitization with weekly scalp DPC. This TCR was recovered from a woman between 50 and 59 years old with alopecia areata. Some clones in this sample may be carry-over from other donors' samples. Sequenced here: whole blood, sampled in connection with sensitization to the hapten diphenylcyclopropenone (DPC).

The CDR3 nucleotides are TGTGCCAGCAGCTCGAGGACTAGCGGGGTGAGCACAGATACGCAGTATTTT. Translated, it gives CASSSRTSGVSTDTQYF. V usage is TRBV7-3 and J usage is TRBJ2-3; 12 nucleotides agree with TRBD2. The germline V gene encodes CDR1 SGHTA and CDR2 FQGTGA. The CDR3 contains 17 residues. With 4 bases clipped from V and 0 bases from J, the junction kept 5 bases outside the gene matches. The full variable domain, its missing parts supplied by reference TRBV7-3 and TRBJ2-3, is GAGVSQTPSNKVTEKGKYVELRCDPISGHTALYWYRQSLGQGPEFLIYFQGTGAADDSGLPNDRFFAVRPEGSVSTLKIQRTERGDSAVYLCASSSRTSGVSTDTQYFGPGTRLTVL.